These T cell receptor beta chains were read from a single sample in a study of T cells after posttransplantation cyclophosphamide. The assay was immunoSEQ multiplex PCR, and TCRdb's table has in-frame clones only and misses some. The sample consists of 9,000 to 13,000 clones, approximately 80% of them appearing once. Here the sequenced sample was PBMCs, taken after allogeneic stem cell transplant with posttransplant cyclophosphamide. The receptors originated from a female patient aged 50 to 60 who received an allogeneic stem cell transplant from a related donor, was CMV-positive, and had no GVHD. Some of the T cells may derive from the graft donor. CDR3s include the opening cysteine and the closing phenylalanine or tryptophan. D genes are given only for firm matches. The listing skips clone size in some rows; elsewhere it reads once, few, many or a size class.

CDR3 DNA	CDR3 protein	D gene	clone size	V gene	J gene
TGTGCCAGAGAGGGACACATCTACAATGAGCAGTTCTTC	CAREGHIYNEQFF	.	.	TRBV2	TRBJ2-1
TGTGCCAGTAACAGGGGTCCGAACAATAACTATGGCTACACCTTC	CASNRGPNNNYGYTF	TRBD1	.	TRBV19	TRBJ1-2
TGCGCCAGCAGCCAGCATGGACAGGGAAATTCACCCCTCCACTTT	CASSQHGQGNSPLHF	TRBD1	.	TRBV4-1	TRBJ1-6
TGTGCCAGCAGCTGGACAGGGCAGAGGGAGACCCAGTACTTC	CASSWTGQRETQYF	TRBD1	.	TRBV6-1	TRBJ2-5
TGTGCCAGTAGTCCCGGGACTTCGACCGGGGAGCTGTTTTTT	CASSPGTSTGELFF	.	.	TRBV19	TRBJ2-2
TGCAGTGCTAGAGTAGTGACCCAGTACTTC	CSARVVTQYF	.	.	TRBV20-1	TRBJ2-5
TGTGCCAGCAGCCGTATTCGGGGGGGACAGGGGGCCTACGAGCAGTACTTC	CASSRIRGGQGAYEQYF	TRBD1	.	TRBV5-8	TRBJ2-7
TGTGCCAGCTCACCGTTGAACAGTTCACCCCAGCATTTT	CASSPLNSSPQHF	.	few	TRBV18	TRBJ1-5
TGTGCCAGCAGTGAGGACAGGGTGATCCACGAGCAGTACTTC	CASSEDRVIHEQYF	TRBD1	once	TRBV2	TRBJ2-7
TGTGCCAGCTCACCACAGGGGGCCTACGAGCAGTACTTC	CASSPQGAYEQYF	.	.	TRBV18	TRBJ2-7
TGCAGCGTCGCGGGCATCTCTGGGGCCAACGTCCTGACTTTC	CSVAGISGANVLTF	.	.	TRBV29-1	TRBJ2-6
TGTGCCAGCAGTCAAACCCGTCAGGGGAACACTGAAGCTTTCTTT	CASSQTRQGNTEAFF	.	.	TRBV2	TRBJ1-1
TGCGCCAGCAGCCAGACTAGAGATAGCACAGATACGCAGTATTTT	CASSQTRDSTDTQYF	.	.	TRBV4-3	TRBJ2-3
TGTGCCAGCAGCTTTAGCGGGGGGGCGTCCTACAATGAGCAGTTCTTC	CASSFSGGASYNEQFF	TRBD2	.	TRBV7-9	TRBJ2-1
TGTGCCAGCAGAGAGAGGCGGGGGGTAGATACGCAGTATTTT	CASRERRGVDTQYF	TRBD2	.	TRBV6-5	TRBJ2-3
TGTGCCAGCAGTCCGGGGACTAGATGGTTTAATGTTGAGCAGTTCTTC	CASSPGTRWFNVEQFF	TRBD2	.	TRBV27	TRBJ2-1
TGTGCCAGCAGCCTCACAACCACAGATACGCAGTATTTT	CASSLTTTDTQYF	.	.	TRBV4-2	TRBJ2-3
TGTGCCAGCGGGAGAACGGAAGTAGGAAACATTCAGTACTTC	CASGRTEVGNIQYF	.	.	TRBV6-1	TRBJ2-4
TGTGCCAGCAGCTTAGTGACCGGGACTAGCTTTCACGAGCAGTACTTC	CASSLVTGTSFHEQYF	TRBD2	.	TRBV7-6	TRBJ2-7
TGTGCCAGCAGTCTGCGACAGGGCGGGCCAGATACGCAGTATTTT	CASSLRQGGPDTQYF	TRBD1	.	TRBV27	TRBJ2-3
TGCAGCGTCACACTAGCGGGGGGGCGGTCGCCAGATACGCAGTATTTT	CSVTLAGGRSPDTQYF	TRBD2	.	TRBV29-1	TRBJ2-3
TGTGCCAGCAGTGAAGCCTCCGGTAGTCATGGCTACACCTTC	CASSEASGSHGYTF	.	.	TRBV2	TRBJ1-2
TGTGCCAGCAGTGGGGGACTAGCGGGGGTGCATACGCAGTATTTT	CASSGGLAGVHTQYF	TRBD2	few	TRBV2	TRBJ2-3
TGTGCCAGCAGCTTACCCGGACAGGAGAAAAACATTCAGTACTTC	CASSLPGQEKNIQYF	TRBD1	.	TRBV5-4	TRBJ2-4
TGTGCCAGCAGCTTAGGGGGACTAGCTGCGTATTTT	CASSLGGLAAYF	TRBD2	.	TRBV7-2	TRBJ2-3
TGTGCCAGCAGCCAGGACAGTAACACTGAAGCTTTCTTT	CASSQDSNTEAFF	.	.	TRBV7-6	TRBJ1-1
TGTGCCAGCAGCGTAGAACCAGGAACCAACTATGGCTACACCTTC	CASSVEPGTNYGYTF	.	.	TRBV9	TRBJ1-2
TGCGCCAGCAGCTGGGGACAGGCCTACGAGCAGTACTTC	CASSWGQAYEQYF	TRBD1	.	TRBV5-1	TRBJ2-7
TGTGCCAGCAGTTATTCAGGGGCCTATGGCTACACCTTC	CASSYSGAYGYTF	.	.	TRBV6-5	TRBJ1-2
TGTGCCAGCTCACCGGAGATCGGTGAGCAGTTCTTC	CASSPEIGEQFF	.	.	TRBV18	TRBJ2-1
TGTGCCAGCAGTTTACCTGGTCGGGTCGACAATCAGCCCCAGCATTTT	CASSLPGRVDNQPQHF	.	.	TRBV28	TRBJ1-5